This T cell receptor (beta chain) appears in the sequencing data of a study of shared clonotypes between healthy human individuals. This clone has more than one count but fewer than ten. The CDR3 extends over 13 amino acids. V lost 6 bases and J 3 bases, leaving 13 bases between the germline ends. Germline values: CDR1 SGHRS, CDR2 YFSETQ. Repertoires were generated with immunoSEQ multiplex PCR, while TCRdb's copy carries only in-frame clones and drops some. The sample shows hundreds of thousands of clones, roughly 70% of them seen only once. The chain links TRBV5-1 to TRBJ2-7; perhaps TRBD2 as D (6 bases). This receptor was obtained from a young woman in good health. Input material: memory CD4+ T cells sorted from blood. Subset denoted: CD45RA-negative fraction. CDR3: CASNPGSGYEQYF. CDR3 in DNA: TGCGCCAGCAACCCCGGGAGTGGCTACGAGCAGTACTTC.